This T cell receptor (beta chain) derives from a study of metastatic and nonmetastatic thyroid tumors. Overall study findings and caveats: The study reportedly found significantly higher TCR beta diversity in malignant thyroid tumors than benign nodules, in blood and tumor.

No patient received treatment before thyroid surgery. This clone was recorded at least ten times. Its antigen is unidentified. TCRdb reassembled clones from the PCR reads with MiXCR. The table records around 89,000 clones, about 15% of them present only once. The length of the CDR3 is 14 residues. Per germline, CDR1 SGHRS and CDR2 YFSETQ. Trimming removed 4 bases at V and 7 bases at J, with 18 bases between. Sequencing was done on a sample of blood. The rearrangement uses TRBV5-1 and TRBJ2-7; a possible D gene is TRBD1 (7 bases). This TCR was sampled from a female donor with papillary thyroid cancer or a benign thyroid nodule (not recorded which). Some clones in this sample may be carry-over from other donors' samples. CDR3 in DNA: TGCGCCAGCAGCGCCGCTAGACCAGGGGGGGAGCAGTACTTC. It codes for CASSAARPGGEQYF.